Below are 27 T cell receptor beta chains sequenced from a single sample in a study of T-cell reconstitution after alpha-beta-depleted transplantation in children. Using unique molecular identifiers, the investigators prepared the TCRbeta library. TCRdb fed the PCR reads into MiXCR, producing one record per CDR3 protein. The top ten hold more than 25% of the sample, which has about a million distinct CDR3 sequences, about 29% seen once. Sequencing used PBMCs, mostly from graft donor cells, obtained 360 days after TCRalphabeta/CD19-depleted stem cell transplant. These receptors originate from a boy less than two years old who had a stem cell transplant for SCID, so the T cells may come from the graft donor.

The chain links TRBV12-3 or TRBV12-4 to TRBJ1-4; D uncertain. The ends were cut back, 3 bases at V and 5 bases at J, with 13 bases in the middle. The CDR3 sequence is 15 residues long. The CDR3 reads CASSFSGGINEKLFF. CDR3 coding DNA: TGTGCCAGCAGTTTTTCGGGCGGCATAAATGAAAAACTGTTTTTT.

This chain connects TRBV9 to TRBJ2-1, with 10 bases aligning to TRBD2. V shed 2 bases and J 4 bases; nucleotides not matched to a gene: 21. The CDR3 extends over 21 amino acids. CDR1 SGDLS and CDR2 YYNGEE come from the germline V gene. CDR3 bases: TGTGCCAGCAGCGTGGGTCTAGCGGGGGTTAAAGCTTATCTTCGGTACAATGAGCAGTTCTTC. Translated: CASSVGLAGVKAYLRYNEQFF.

The sample holds a few counts of this clonotype. The rearrangement joins TRBV7-2 to TRBJ2-3; perhaps TRBD2 as D (6 bases). The CDR3 contains 16 residues. The V and J ends lost 1 base and 4 bases respectively, with 15 bases between them. The germline gives CDR1 SGHTA, CDR2 FQGNSA. The CDR3 is CASSLDGSLGADTQYF. The CDR3 coding sequence is TGTGCCAGCAGCTTAGACGGGAGCTTGGGCGCAGATACGCAGTATTTT.

This clonotype has a single count. V usage is TRBV6-1 and J usage is TRBJ2-1; perhaps TRBD1 as D (6 bases). Trimming shortened V by 7 bases and J by 9 bases, and 13 bases separated the two germline ends. This CDR3 contains 12 residues. Germline V lookup: CDR1 MNHNS, CDR2 SASEGT. The CDR3, as DNA: TGTGCCAGCAAAGGGACACCGACTGAGCAGTTCTTC. Its translation is CASKGTPTEQFF.

The chain couples TRBV5-1 to TRBJ2-7, with D tentatively TRBD1 (6 bases). Trimming took 1 base from V and 6 from J, leaving 14 bases between them. The germline V gene encodes CDR1 SGHRS and CDR2 YFSETQ. The CDR3 contains 14 residues. The CDR3 nucleotides read TGCGCCAGCAGCTTGACGGGACCAGGGGTCGAGCAGTACTTC. It specifies CASSLTGPGVEQYF.

This clonotype showed up just a few times. The chain recombines TRBV6-1 with TRBJ2-5; D possibly matches TRBD1 or TRBD2 (6 bases each). This CDR3 is built from 15 residues. Germline V CDR1 and CDR2: MNHNS, SASEGT. V lost 6 bases and J lost 2, with 16 bases in between. The CDR3 region is CASSLLRGDQETQYF. The DNA of the CDR3 is TGTGCCAGCAGCCTCCTTAGGGGGGATCAAGAGACCCAGTACTTC.

This clonotype was seen a few times. This sequence joins TRBV20-1 and TRBJ2-3; D may be TRBD2 (6 bases). CDR3 length: 13 residues. Trimming removed 5 bases from V and 0 bases from J, with 9 bases in between. Germline V gene sequence: CDR1 DFQATT, CDR2 SNEGSKA (reference sequence). CDR3 DNA: TGCAGTGCTGGGACTCAAAGCACAGATACGCAGTATTTT. As protein: CSAGTQSTDTQYF.

This chain links TRBV20-1 with TRBJ1-5; 9 nucleotides align to TRBD1. The CDR3 runs 15 residues. Per germline, CDR1 DFQATT and CDR2 SNEGSKA (reference sequence). Trimming took 2 bases from V and 7 from J; bases not matched to a gene: 9. The CDR3 sequence: CSARWTGDFMQPQHF. DNA for the CDR3: TGCAGTGCTAGATGGACAGGGGATTTTATGCAGCCCCAGCATTTT.

This clonotype came up a few times. The chain carries TRBV4-3 and TRBJ2-1; 11 bases map to TRBD2. The germline gives CDR1 LGHNA, CDR2 YSLEER. The CDR3 is 19 amino acids. The ends lost 3 bases at V and 2 bases at J; junction bases unmatched: 12. In nucleotides, the CDR3 is TGCGCCAGCAGCCATCGAGCTAGCGGGGGGTCGAGACCCTACAATGAGCAGTTCTTC. Translating it yields CASSHRASGGSRPYNEQFF.

The chain joins TRBV4-3 to TRBJ1-4; 7 bases fit TRBD1. Per germline, CDR1 LGHNA and CDR2 YSLEER. J gave up 4 bases and V 0 bases, and 5 bases lay outside the gene matches. The CDR3 is 16 amino acids. CDR3 coding DNA: TGCGCCAGCAGCCAAGAAGGGGGACAGATTAATGAAAAACTGTTTTTT. This translates into CASSQEGGQINEKLFF.

The CDR3, as DNA: TGTGCCAGCAGCTTAGCGGAGGGCAGGGCCTACGAGCAGTACTTC. Encoded protein: CASSLAEGRAYEQYF. The rearrangement uses TRBV7-9 and TRBJ2-7; maybe TRBD2 (6 bases). Germline lookup yields CDR1 SEHNR and CDR2 FQNEAQ (reference sequence). V dropped 0 bases and J dropped 2 bases, with 11 bases sitting between them. The CDR3 consists of 15 residues.

This clonotype was seen a handful of times. This chain links TRBV7-9 with TRBJ2-3; weak D call: TRBD2 (6 bases). Trimming took off 0 bases at V and 3 bases at J, with 10 bases between the two ends. Germline CDR1 reads SEHNR; CDR2 reads FQNEAQ (reference sequence). This CDR3 comprises 15 residues. The CDR3 DNA follows: TGTGCCAGCAGCTTAGCGGGGGGAGAGACAGATACGCAGTATTTT. It specifies CASSLAGGETDTQYF.

The chain has TRBV6-1 and TRBJ2-4; 16 nucleotides line up with TRBD2. The CDR3 has 16 residues. The germline gives CDR1 MNHNS, CDR2 SASEGT. V trimming: 5 bases; J trimming: 8 bases; junction bases outside the gene matches: 6. CDR3: CASSSPGLAGGDIQYF. The CDR3 DNA reads as TGTGCCAGCAGTAGTCCGGGACTAGCGGGGGGGGACATTCAGTACTTC.

This clonotype has just a few counts. The chain employs TRBV20-1 and TRBJ2-3, with TRBD2 matching over 7 bases. Trimming took 0 bases from V and 1 from J; bases not matched to a gene: 4. There are 15 residues in the CDR3. In germline, CDR1 is DFQATT, CDR2 SNEGSKA (reference sequence). CDR3: CSARDHTSGTDTQYF. Here the CDR3 DNA reads TGCAGTGCTAGAGATCATACTAGCGGCACAGATACGCAGTATTTT.

This clonotype was found a few times. The chain uses TRBV5-5 and TRBJ2-6; D uncertain. Trimming took 0 bases from V and 0 from J, leaving 10 bases between them. CDR1 and CDR2 (germline): SGHKS, YYEKEE (reference sequence). The CDR3 has 17 amino acids. CDR3 amino acids: CASSLAGSSSGANVLTF. In nucleotides, the CDR3 is TGTGCCAGCAGCTTGGCCGGCAGTTCCTCTGGGGCCAACGTCCTGACTTTC.

This clonotype was counted ten times or more. The rearrangement uses TRBV29-1 and TRBJ2-2; D possibly corresponds to TRBD2 (7 bases). With 4 bases removed from V and 6 bases from J, the gap between germline ends came to 15 bases. Germline assignment: CDR1 SQVTM and CDR2 ANQGSEA. The CDR3 sequence is 14 residues long. CDR3 amino acids: CSVAAGAGAGELFF. The CDR3 coding sequence is TGCAGCGTTGCGGCGGGGGCCGGGGCCGGGGAGCTGTTTTTT.

V and J are TRBV12-3 or TRBV12-4 and TRBJ2-7; TRBD1 agrees at 10 bases. V gave up 5 bases and J gave up 6 bases; unmatched junction bases: 4. This CDR3 has 13 amino acids. The CDR3 DNA reads as TGTGCCAGCAGTGTGACAGGGGGCGGCGAGCAGTACTTC. Translated: CASSVTGGGEQYF.

This sequence joins TRBV5-5 and TRBJ2-7; D is unresolved. From germline, CDR1 is SGHKS and CDR2 YYEKEE (reference sequence). CDR3 length: 13 residues. V lost 2 bases to trimming and J lost 7 bases, with 13 bases between them. DNA of the CDR3: TGTGCCAGCAGCTTCGCCGGCGAAAAAGAGCAGTACTTC. This gives the protein CASSFAGEKEQYF.

The chain carries TRBV12-3 or TRBV12-4 and TRBJ1-4, with D unclear. Trimming took 1 base from V and 5 from J, leaving 11 bases between them. The CDR3 loop spans 15 amino acids. Written as DNA, the CDR3 is TGTGCCAGCAGTTTAGGTCGGGGAGGGAATGAAAAACTGTTTTTT. The encoded protein is CASSLGRGGNEKLFF.

This chain links TRBV20-1 with TRBJ2-2; D ambiguous. The germline V and J ends were trimmed by 5 bases and 6 bases, with 16 bases remaining between them. The CDR3 is 14 amino acids. Germline V gives CDR1 DFQATT, CDR2 SNEGSKA (reference sequence). As DNA, the CDR3 is TGCAGTGCTGTCGGCGGAGTATTGGCCGGGGAGCTGTTTTTT. As protein: CSAVGGVLAGELFF.

Concerning this clonotype: A junction end diverges from the germline sequence, so it may reflect a read error. The CDR3 loop is CSVEGGGAYDEQFF. CDR3 bases: TGCAGTGTTGAGGGCGGGGGGGCCTACGATGAGCAGTTCTTC. This chain uses TRBV20-1 with TRBJ2-1; 9 bases fit TRBD2. The CDR3 runs to 14 residues. The germline gives CDR1 DFQATT, CDR2 SNEGSKA (reference sequence).

This clonotype was found a few times. V usage is TRBV3-1 and J usage is TRBJ1-2, with 7 bases identical to TRBD1. The trim removed 4 bases at V and 6 bases at J, leaving 5 bases unmatched. The CDR3 runs to 13 residues. Looked up from germline, CDR1 is LGHDT and CDR2 is YNNKEL (reference sequence). CDR3 sequence (DNA): TGTGCCAGCAGCCGGACAGGTAGTGATGGCTACACCTTC. This sequence encodes CASSRTGSDGYTF.

The rearrangement uses TRBV20-1 and TRBJ2-7; D may match TRBD1 or TRBD2 (5 bases each). This CDR3 comprises 14 residues. V was shortened by 2 bases and J by 5 bases, with 16 bases between the two germline ends. Germline CDR1 reads DFQATT; CDR2 reads SNEGSKA (reference sequence). The CDR3 DNA follows: TGCAGTGCTAGACCTGGGACGGCCGGAGACGAGCAGTACTTC. Its protein is CSARPGTAGDEQYF.

This chain links TRBV4-1 with TRBJ2-7; D is unresolved. The ends were cut back, 4 bases at V and 3 bases at J, with 10 bases in the middle. This CDR3 spans 13 amino acids. Germline values: CDR1 MGHRA, CDR2 YSYEKL. DNA of the CDR3: TGCGCCAGCAGCCCAAGACGGTACTACGAGCAGTACTTC. This codes for CASSPRRYYEQYF.

The rearrangement joins TRBV5-6 to TRBJ1-1; D is perhaps TRBD1 (5 bases). Per germline, CDR1 SGHDT and CDR2 YYEEEE. The CDR3 totals 17 residues. V lost 0 bases, J lost 2 bases, and 17 bases lay in between. The CDR3 spells CASSLVRASGYNTEAFF. Written as DNA, the CDR3 is TGTGCCAGCAGCTTGGTCAGGGCCAGCGGGTACAACACTGAAGCTTTCTTT.

The CDR3 DNA reads TGTGCCAGCAGCTCGCGACTAGCGGGGCCTTCAGATACGCAGTATTTT. Its translation: CASSSRLAGPSDTQYF. J is TRBJ2-3 and V is TRBV7-2; TRBD2 agrees at 11 bases. The CDR3 is 16 residues long. The ends lost 4 bases at V and 4 bases at J; junction bases unmatched: 7. Germline assignment: CDR1 SGHTA and CDR2 FQGNSA.

A few counts support this clonotype. The V gene is TRBV5-1, the J gene TRBJ2-3, with D uncertain. Germline assignment: CDR1 SGHRS and CDR2 YFSETQ. The V end was cut by 7 bases, the J end by 3 bases, with 12 bases between. The CDR3 extends over 13 amino acids. This CDR3 is CASRNPWTDTQYF. In DNA, the CDR3 is TGCGCCAGCCGAAACCCTTGGACAGATACGCAGTATTTT.